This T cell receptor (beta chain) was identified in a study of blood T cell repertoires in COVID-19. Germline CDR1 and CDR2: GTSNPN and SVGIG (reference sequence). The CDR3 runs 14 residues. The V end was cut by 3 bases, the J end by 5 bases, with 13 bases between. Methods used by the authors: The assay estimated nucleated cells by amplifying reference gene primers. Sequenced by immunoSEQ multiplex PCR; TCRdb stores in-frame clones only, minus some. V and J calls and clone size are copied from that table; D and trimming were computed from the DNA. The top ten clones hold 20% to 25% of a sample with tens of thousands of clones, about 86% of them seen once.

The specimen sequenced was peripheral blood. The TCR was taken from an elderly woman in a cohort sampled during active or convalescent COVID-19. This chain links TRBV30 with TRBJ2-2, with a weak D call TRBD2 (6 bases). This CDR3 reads CAWRGGIRTGELFF. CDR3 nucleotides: TGTGCCTGGAGGGGCGGGATAAGGACCGGGGAGCTGTTTTTT.